Included here is one TCR beta chain sequence, with context. Antigen: not known. The data derive from a study of T-cell reconstitution after alpha-beta-depleted transplantation in children. Study results and limitations: Some patients showed high day-60 TCRbeta diversity, which derived from surviving recipient T cells and thymic progenitors. Counts and diversity of T cells one year after transplant came mostly from newly produced T cells. About two months after transplant, alpha-beta T cells reportedly came from several hundred expanded graft clones.

Germline CDR1 KGHSH, CDR2 LQKENI. The CDR3 is 14 amino acids. The V end was cut by 6 bases, the J end by 1 base, with 12 bases between. TCRbeta library construction was performed incorporating unique molecular identifiers. TCRdb re-analysed the PCR reads in MiXCR, keeping a single row per CDR3 protein. The sample has about 830,000 distinct CDR3 sequences, 15% to 20% seen once; the top ten hold 5%. The gene calls are TRBV18 and TRBJ1-1, with D possibly being TRBD1 (6 bases). This TCR was sampled from a male patient younger than 18 who had a stem cell transplant for acute lymphoblastic leukemia, so the T cells may come from the graft donor. The sample consisted of PBMCs, mostly from graft donor cells, taken 360 days after TCRalphabeta/CD19-depleted stem cell transplant. This CDR3 reads CASSLGHQNTEAFF. In DNA form, the CDR3 reads TGTGCCAGCTCCCTGGGACACCAGAACACTGAAGCTTTCTTT. Full variable domain (rest looked up from reference TRBV18 and TRBJ1-1): NAGVMQNPRHLVRRRGQEARLRCSPMKGHSHVYWYRQLPEEGLKFMVYLQKENIIDESGMPKERFSAEFPKEGPSILRIQQVVRGDSAAYFCASSLGHQNTEAFFGQGTRLTVV.